This entry lists 9 T cell receptor beta chains sequenced from one sample in a study of T cell changes during pregnancy in multiple sclerosis (dated by TCRdb to 2018 to 2020). Libraries were made using the immunoSEQ multiplex PCR assay. Drawn from immuneACCESS, this table holds only the in-frame rearrangements with V and J called that TCRdb kept. Clones are partly lost; checked studies trace under half to an unresolved V gene and leave the rest unexplained. A total of 85,000 to 100,000 clones appear in this sample, more than 85% of them only once. In total, the top ten clones hold around 0.93% of the sample. Sequencing used peripheral blood, obtained before pregnancy. These receptor sequences come from a female donor with multiple sclerosis, enrolled in a pregnancy study.

This clone was counted only a few times. This sample includes further DNA sequences coding for the same CDR3. This rearrangement joins TRBV30 to TRBJ1-4; no clear D. Germline V gives CDR1 GTSNPN, CDR2 SVGIG (reference sequence). V lost 1 base and J 8 bases, leaving 11 bases between the germline ends. The CDR3 sequence is 13 residues long. The chain's CDR3 is CAWSGGHGEKLFF. The DNA of the CDR3 is TGTGCCTGGAGTGGCGGGCACGGAGAAAAACTGTTTTTT. Complete variable domain (other parts from reference TRBV30 and TRBJ1-4): SQTIHQWPATLVQPVGSPLSLECTVEGTSNPNLYWYRQAAGRGLQLLFYSVGIGQISSEVPQNLSASRPQDRQFILSSKKLLLSDSGFYLCAWSGGHGEKLFFGSGTQLSVL.

The chain uses TRBV9 and TRBJ2-7; tentative D call: TRBD1 (6 bases). CDR1 is SGDLS and CDR2 is YYNGEE in the germline V gene. With 0 bases removed from V and 2 bases from J, the gap between germline ends came to 12 bases. The CDR3 is 15 residues long. CDR3 sequence reads: CASSVALTGPYEQYF. The CDR3, as DNA: TGTGCCAGCAGCGTAGCCCTGACAGGACCCTACGAGCAGTACTTC.

This clone was detected once. The chain has TRBV25-1 and TRBJ2-1, with 7 bases identical to TRBD1. Germline V gene data show CDR1 as MGHDK and CDR2 as SYGVNS. The CDR3 runs 17 residues. V was pared by 4 bases and J by 0 bases, with 9 bases of the junction left unmatched. CDR3: CASSARQGLSSYNEQFF. For the CDR3, the DNA is TGTGCCAGCAGTGCCCGACAGGGATTGAGCTCCTACAATGAGCAGTTCTTC.

The rearrangement links TRBV5-8 to TRBJ1-5; 7 nucleotides match TRBD1. CDR3 size: 15 residues. Per the germline V gene, CDR1 is SGHTS and CDR2 is YDEGEE. V was pared by 4 bases and J by 7 bases, with 11 bases of the junction left unmatched. DNA of the CDR3: TGTGCCAGCAGCCCACTGACAGGGCGCGACCAGCCCCAGCATTTT. It encodes CASSPLTGRDQPQHF.

The rearrangement joins TRBV6-1 to TRBJ2-2, with TRBD2 matching over 7 bases. With V trimmed by 3 bases and J by 5 bases, 6 bases remained unmatched. The length of the CDR3 is 15 residues. In germline, CDR1 is MNHNS, CDR2 SASEGT. The CDR3 region has the DNA TGTGCCAGCAGTGATCTCATGGGGGGGACCGGGGAGCTGTTTTTT. It codes for CASSDLMGGTGELFF.

This rearrangement joins TRBV18 to TRBJ2-6; the D gene is possibly TRBD2 (5 bases). Germline V CDR1 and CDR2: KGHSH, LQKENI. The CDR3 contains 16 residues. Trimming removed 0 bases at V and 2 bases at J, with 8 bases between. For the CDR3, the DNA is TGTGCCAGCTCACCACCCGGGAACGCTGGGGCCAACGTCCTGACTTTC. This sequence encodes CASSPPGNAGANVLTF.

The chain carries TRBV6-1 and TRBJ1-6, with a tentative D call TRBD1 (6 bases). There are 13 residues in the CDR3. The germline V gene encodes CDR1 MNHNS and CDR2 SASEGT. Trimming removed 8 bases from V and 7 bases from J, with 12 bases in between. DNA of the CDR3: TGTGCCAGCGGGAGAGACAGGAATTCACCCCTCCACTTT. It specifies CASGRDRNSPLHF.

This clone has just one count. The rearrangement joins TRBV18 to TRBJ1-2; 7 bases map to TRBD1. This CDR3 is built from 14 residues. V gave up 3 bases and J gave up 2 bases; unmatched junction bases: 3. Looked up from germline, CDR1 is KGHSH and CDR2 is LQKENI. The CDR3: CASSPKGANYGYTF. CDR3 DNA sequence: TGTGCCAGCTCACCCAAGGGGGCGAACTATGGCTACACCTTC.

This chain connects TRBV15 to TRBJ1-1, with 10 bases that match TRBD1. From germline, CDR1 is LNHNV and CDR2 YYDKDF (reference sequence). This CDR3 has 14 residues. Unmatched junction bases numbered 5, after V lost 9 bases and J lost 1 base. Here the CDR3 reads CATTRDRGNTEAFF. The CDR3 nucleotides read TGTGCCACTACTCGGGACAGGGGGAACACTGAAGCTTTCTTT. The complete variable domain, with remaining parts taken from reference TRBV15 and TRBJ1-1, reads DAMVIQNPRYQVTQFGKPVTLSCSQTLNHNVMYWYQQKSSQAPKLLFHYYDKDFNNEADTPDNFQSRRPNTSFCFLDIRSPGLGDTAMYLCATTRDRGNTEAFFGQGTRLTVV.